The sequence of this T cell receptor beta chain was determined in a study of cytotoxic CD8 clonotypes in ibrutinib-treated CLL. This clone has a handful of counts. Its specificity is not known. Target depth was 1 in 200,000 to 1 in 1 million T cells, about 10x per clonotype. Method: immunoSEQ multiplex PCR; TCRdb's copy keeps in-frame clones and lacks some. This sample has roughly 170,000 clones; around 80% occur once, and the top ten carry about 4.5%. Findings of the study overall: Measured clonality at baseline was greater than in age-matched healthy donors and tracked with circulating CD8+ T-cell counts. There were few public clonotypes, and on treatment they contracted or stayed stable.

V was pared by 4 bases and J by 1 base, with 11 bases between. Germline-derived CDR1 and CDR2 are GTSNPN and SVGIG (reference sequence). The CDR3 spans 14 residues. The receptor's source is a human donor with chronic lymphocytic leukemia. V gene TRBV30 combines with J gene TRBJ2-1; D possibly corresponds to TRBD2 (6 bases). The sample consisted of PBMCs, taken after 24 months of ibrutinib treatment. The CDR3, as DNA: TGTGCCTGGACCGCGGGGCATTCCTACAATGAGCAGTTCTTC. Translated, it gives CAWTAGHSYNEQFF.